This passage covers 10 T cell receptor beta chains from one sample sequenced in a study of blood T cell repertoires in COVID-19. The assay was immunoSEQ multiplex PCR, and TCRdb's table has in-frame clones only and misses some. The data contain tens of thousands of clones, 89% of them singletons. Sample: peripheral blood. The receptors originated from a man aged 55 to 69 with acute or convalescent COVID-19.

This chain links TRBV25-1 with TRBJ1-5; 8 bases align to TRBD1. Germline V gene lookup returns CDR1 MGHDK and CDR2 SYGVNS. Germline trimming cut 9 bases from V and 0 bases from J; bases unmatched to any gene: 7. The CDR3 has 15 amino acids. The CDR3 DNA reads TGTGCCAGGGCCCAGGGGGCCTATAGCAATCAGCCCCAGCATTTT. Amino acids: CARAQGAYSNQPQHF.

V usage is TRBV7-9 and J usage is TRBJ2-7; 7 bases agree with TRBD1. J lost 12 bases, V lost 5 bases, and 7 bases had no gene match. Germline V gene data show CDR1 as SEHNR and CDR2 as FQNEAQ (reference sequence). The CDR3 has 11 amino acids. The CDR3 DNA reads TGTGCCAGCAGCGGGACAGTAGGACTGTACTTC. Protein sequence: CASSGTVGLYF.

The chain has TRBV18 and TRBJ1-5, with D tentatively TRBD1 (6 bases). V lost 1 base and J 9 bases, leaving 16 bases between the germline ends. The germline V gene has CDR1 KGHSH and CDR2 LQKENI. The CDR3 loop spans 15 amino acids. CDR3 amino acids: CASSPQTGSETPQHF. CDR3 nucleotide sequence: TGTGCCAGCTCACCACAAACAGGGTCGGAAACGCCCCAGCATTTT.

The genes are TRBV5-1 and TRBJ2-7; weak D call: TRBD1 (5 bases). Germline V gene lookup returns CDR1 SGHRS and CDR2 YFSETQ. Trimming took off 1 base at V and 4 bases at J, with 24 bases between the two ends. The CDR3 has 18 amino acids. For the CDR3, the DNA is TGCGCCAGCAGCTTGAGAAGTCCAGGGCAGACGATACAATACGAGCAGTACTTC. Translated: CASSLRSPGQTIQYEQYF.

V and J are TRBV9 and TRBJ2-2; 8 bases line up with TRBD2. Per germline, CDR1 SGDLS and CDR2 YYNGEE. V was pared by 0 bases and J by 0 bases, with 4 bases of the junction left unmatched. This CDR3 is 17 amino acids long. Here the CDR3 reads CASSVEVGRANTGELFF. The DNA of the CDR3 is TGTGCCAGCAGCGTAGAAGTCGGGAGGGCGAACACCGGGGAGCTGTTTTTT.

This sequence joins TRBV3-1 (or the pseudogene TRBV3-2) and TRBJ2-7; TRBD2 aligns across 14 bases. CDR1 and CDR2 (germline): LGHDT, YNNKEL (reference sequence). CDR3 size: 17 residues. The ends lost 0 bases at V and 4 bases at J; junction bases unmatched: 5. In DNA form, the CDR3 reads TGTGCCAGCAGCCAAGACATGCGACTAGCGGGGGGGTACGAGCAGTACTTC. Translating it yields CASSQDMRLAGGYEQYF.

The chain uses TRBV11-2 and TRBJ2-7; 7 positions match TRBD1. The CDR3 runs to 17 residues. Germline V gene data show CDR1 as SGHAT and CDR2 as FQNNGV. V lost 5 bases, J lost 3 bases, and 16 bases stayed unmatched. CDR3 amino acids: CASSHNTLGTALYEQYF. In DNA form, the CDR3 reads TGTGCCAGCAGCCACAATACTCTCGGGACAGCGCTCTACGAGCAGTACTTC.

The V gene is TRBV5-1, the J gene TRBJ1-1; D gene unclear. Per the germline V gene, CDR1 is SGHRS and CDR2 is YFSETQ. This CDR3 is 16 amino acids long. The ends were cut back, 1 base at V and 4 bases at J, with 17 bases in the middle. As DNA, the CDR3 is TGCGCCAGCAGCTTGAATAGAGAACCTCGGGGCACTGAAGCTTTCTTT. Residues: CASSLNREPRGTEAFF. The full variable domain, completed using reference TRBV5-1 and TRBJ1-1, is KAGVTQTPRYLIKTRGQQVTLSCSPISGHRSVSWYQQTPGQGLQFLFEYFSETQRNKGNFPGRFSGRQFSNSRSEMNVSTLELGDSALYLCASSLNREPRGTEAFFGQGTRLTVV.

The chain uses TRBV6-5 and TRBJ1-3, with 7 bases matching TRBD1. Germline CDR1 is MNHEY and CDR2 is SVGAGI. CDR3 length equals 16 residues. Trimming at V came to 1 base and at J to 4 bases, leaving 7 bases not matched to a gene. The CDR3 DNA reads TGTGCCAGCAGTTACTACATGACAGGGCTAGGAAACACCATATATTTT. Translating gives CASSYYMTGLGNTIYF.

V is TRBV11-1 and J is TRBJ2-1; the D gene is possibly TRBD1 (5 bases). Germline V gives CDR1 SGHAT, CDR2 FQDESV (reference sequence). The CDR3 spans 15 residues. V lost 1 base and J lost 5, with 12 bases in between. Here the CDR3 reads CASSLGGRVDNEQFF. The CDR3 DNA follows: TGTGCCAGCAGCTTAGGTGGCAGGGTCGACAATGAGCAGTTCTTC.